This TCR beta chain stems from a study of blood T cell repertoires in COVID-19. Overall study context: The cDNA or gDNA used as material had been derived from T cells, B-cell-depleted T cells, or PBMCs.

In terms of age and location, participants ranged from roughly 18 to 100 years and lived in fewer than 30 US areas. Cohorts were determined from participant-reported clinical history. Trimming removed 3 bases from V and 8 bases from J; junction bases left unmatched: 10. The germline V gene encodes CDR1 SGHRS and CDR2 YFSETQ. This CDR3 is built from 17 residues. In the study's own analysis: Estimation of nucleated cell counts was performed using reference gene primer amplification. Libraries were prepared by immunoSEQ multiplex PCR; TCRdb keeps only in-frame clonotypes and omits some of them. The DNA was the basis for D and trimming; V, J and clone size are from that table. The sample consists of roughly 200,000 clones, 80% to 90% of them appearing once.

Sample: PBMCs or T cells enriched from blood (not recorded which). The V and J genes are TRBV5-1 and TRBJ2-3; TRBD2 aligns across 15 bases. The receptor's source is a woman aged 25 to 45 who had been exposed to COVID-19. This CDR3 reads CASSYGLAGGFYGTQYF. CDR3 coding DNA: TGCGCCAGCAGCTATGGACTAGCGGGGGGGTTTTACGGTACGCAGTATTTT.